This T cell receptor beta chain appears in the sequencing data of a study of shared clonotypes between healthy human individuals. Notes on the study in general: Larger estimated richness was generally seen in naive subsets than in memory subsets. Donor scarcity curtailed the genetic and exposure-history diversity represented herein.

V lost 4 bases to trimming and J lost 6 bases, with 4 bases between them. There are 10 residues in the CDR3. Per the original methods: Filtering was not the same, since immunoSEQ gave junction-only sequences without quality scores. Assay used: immunoSEQ multiplex PCR; TCRdb lists only in-frame clones, some missing. V and J calls and clone size are copied from that table; D and trimming were computed from the DNA. The sample has roughly 1,100,000 clones; about 77% are singletons. In the CD4+ fraction, cells were divided into CD45RA+ naive and CD45RA-negative memory subsets. Regarding this clone: Its antigen is unidentified.

This chain connects TRBV5-3 to TRBJ1-2; D not certain. TRBV5-3 carries the ORF label, with uncertain function. This receptor was obtained from a man between 18 and 29 years old in good health. Material: memory CD4+ T cells sorted from blood. Subset here: CD45RA-negative fraction. The CDR3 spells CARSADGYTF. CDR3 DNA: TGTGCCAGAAGCGCTGATGGCTACACCTTC.